This T cell receptor beta chain emerged from a study of beta chain features in type 1 diabetes. Findings of the study overall: A greater similarity of naive, central memory and Treg TCRB repertoires was seen among patients than among healthy donors.

V was cut by 6 bases and J by 4 bases, with 9 bases left in between. There are 13 residues in the CDR3. In germline, CDR1 is LNHDA, CDR2 SQIVND (reference sequence). Comments on this clone: What it binds is unknown.

Reverse transcribing all isolated RNA meant expressed TCRB transcripts were sequenced. Regulatory, naive and central memory T cell samples averaged roughly 4 million reads. The repertoire was sequenced with immunoSEQ multiplex PCR; TCRdb's copy has only in-frame clones and lacks some. Of about 900,000 clones listed, roughly 15% are singletons. Specimen: naive CD4+ T cells from blood. The chain uses TRBV19 and TRBJ1-4, with D uncertain. The source of this sequence is a young woman in good health. The CDR3 sequence: CASSRVDNEKLFF. CDR3 DNA: TGTGCCAGTAGCCGGGTCGATAATGAAAAACTGTTTTTT.